The 25 T cell receptor beta chains reported below all come from one sample, sequenced in a study of T-cell reconstitution after alpha-beta-depleted transplantation in children. A TCRbeta library incorporating unique molecular identifiers was prepared. TCRdb called the PCR reads again in MiXCR, with one record for every CDR3 protein. The sample yields 90,000 to 130,000 distinct CDR3 sequences, 5% to 7% seen once. The starting material was PBMCs, mostly from graft donor cells, obtained 360 days after TCRalphabeta/CD19-depleted stem cell transplant. Receptors were obtained from a male patient aged 2-15 years who had a stem cell transplant for acute lymphoblastic leukemia, so the T cells may come from the graft donor.

The table lists this clonotype with many counts. J is TRBJ2-2 and V is TRBV7-2; D may match TRBD1 or TRBD2 (6 bases each). From germline, CDR1 is SGHTA and CDR2 FQGNSA. CDR3 size: 13 residues. Trimming took 4 bases from V and 4 from J, leaving 7 bases between them. The CDR3 DNA reads TGTGCCAGCAGCTGGGGGGCCACCGGGGAGCTGTTTTTT. Protein product: CASSWGATGELFF.

This clonotype was counted at least ten times. V usage is TRBV20-1 and J usage is TRBJ2-3, with 7 bases lining up with TRBD1. The CDR3 runs 12 residues. With V trimmed by 2 bases and J by 4 bases, 0 bases remained unmatched. Germline V gene sequence: CDR1 DFQATT, CDR2 SNEGSKA (reference sequence). The CDR3 region has the DNA TGCAGTGCTAGACAGGGGGCAGATACGCAGTATTTT. Protein: CSARQGADTQYF.

The chain couples TRBV4-3 to TRBJ2-1, with 7 bases that match TRBD2. The end of the DNA aligns better with TRBJ2-7, so the J call may be wrong. This CDR3 comprises 17 residues. Germline CDR1 reads LGHNA; CDR2 reads YSLEER. In DNA, the CDR3 is TGCGCCAGCAGCCAAGAGGTCAGCGGGAATAGGGAAAATGAGCAGTACTTC. It codes for CASSQEVSGNRENEQYF.

There are many counts of this clonotype. V and J are TRBV6-2 or TRBV6-3 and TRBJ2-7; D is ambiguous. CDR1 and CDR2 (germline): MNHEY, SVGEGT. V was cut by 0 bases and J by 7 bases, with 7 bases left in between. The CDR3 loop spans 12 amino acids. The CDR3 region has the DNA TGTGCCAGCAGTTACTCGAAAAGGGAGCAGTACTTC. Its protein is CASSYSKREQYF.

Ten or more counts support this clonotype. DNA of the CDR3: TGCGCCAGCAGCTGGGACGGCTACGAGCAGTACTTC. It codes for CASSWDGYEQYF. The chain combines TRBV5-1 with TRBJ2-7, with D possibly being TRBD1 or TRBD2 (5 bases each). This CDR3 is built from 12 residues. Germline CDR1 is SGHRS and CDR2 is YFSETQ. Trimming removed 3 bases from V and 3 bases from J, with 7 bases in between.

This clonotype was seen only a few times. CDR3 in DNA: TGTGCCATCAGTGTCGGCAGATTTTCACCCCTCCACTTT. Translating gives CAISVGRFSPLHF. V usage is TRBV10-3 and J usage is TRBJ1-6; no clear D gene. Germline CDR1 reads ENHRY; CDR2 reads SYGVKD. This CDR3 comprises 13 residues. Trimming pared 4 bases from V and 9 bases from J, leaving 10 bases between.

V and J are TRBV4-2 and TRBJ2-7; TRBD2 is a possible D gene (6 bases). Germline CDR1 reads LGHNA; CDR2 reads YNFKEQ. Trimming took off 0 bases at V and 7 bases at J, with 10 bases between the two ends. The CDR3 runs 13 residues. The CDR3 coding sequence is TGTGCCAGCAGCCAAGATGGGGGGAGGGAGCAGTACTTC. The encoded protein is CASSQDGGREQYF.

This clonotype was counted ten times or more. This chain joins TRBV4-1 and TRBJ2-3; D unclear. V gave up 6 bases and J gave up 1 base, with 14 bases separating them. Per germline, CDR1 MGHRA and CDR2 YSYEKL. The length of the CDR3 is 15 residues. CDR3 protein: CASRRQMIGTDTQYF. The DNA of the CDR3 is TGCGCCAGCAGAAGGCAGATGATTGGCACAGATACGCAGTATTTT.

CDR3 amino acids: CASSTLAGGGETQYF. Here the CDR3 DNA reads TGTGCCAGCAGCACACTAGCGGGAGGCGGCGAGACCCAGTACTTC. This chain uses TRBV7-6 with TRBJ2-5, with 12 bases fitting TRBD2. The ends lost 5 bases at V and 5 bases at J; junction bases unmatched: 6. This CDR3 contains 15 residues. Germline V gives CDR1 SGHVS, CDR2 FNYEAQ.

J is TRBJ1-2 and V is TRBV20-1; weak D call: TRBD1 (5 bases). Germline V gives CDR1 DFQATT, CDR2 SNEGSKA (reference sequence). The CDR3 extends over 14 amino acids. V shed 1 base and J shed 4 bases, with 13 bases lying between them. The CDR3 protein is CSARVRGVVYGYTF. The CDR3 bases are TGCAGTGCTAGAGTAAGGGGTGTCGTCTATGGCTACACCTTC.

This clonotype was detected a few times. The junction does not match germline at one end; this may be a read error. This chain connects TRBV5-1 to TRBJ2-7; perhaps TRBD1 as D (6 bases). CDR3 length: 13 residues. Germline assignment: CDR1 SGHRS and CDR2 YFSETQ. As DNA, the CDR3 is TGCGCCAGCAGGTTGGACAGCTACTACGAGCAGTACTTC. Its protein product is CASRLDSYYEQYF.

This clonotype was detected only a few times. The chain employs TRBV20-1 and TRBJ2-1; D is possibly TRBD2 (6 bases). Germline CDR1 reads DFQATT; CDR2 reads SNEGSKA (reference sequence). Trimming left V 6 bases short and J 3 bases short, with 18 bases between. The CDR3 extends over 15 amino acids. Here the CDR3 reads CSAPRGGVVYNEQFF. Here the CDR3 DNA reads TGCAGTGCGCCCCGCGGAGGGGTGGTCTACAATGAGCAGTTCTTC.

This clonotype was seen at least ten times. This chain uses TRBV7-9 with TRBJ2-7, with 9 bases aligning to TRBD2. J lost 5 bases, V lost 1 base, and 12 bases had no gene match. Germline CDR1 reads SEHNR; CDR2 reads FQNEAQ (reference sequence). This CDR3 contains 17 residues. CDR3 DNA sequence: TGTGCCAGCAGCTTAGAGGCCGGACTAGCGCCCGTGAACGAGCAGTACTTC. Amino acid sequence: CASSLEAGLAPVNEQYF.

This clonotype has a handful of counts. The chain employs TRBV7-2 and TRBJ2-7, with 13 bases matching TRBD2. The germline CDR1 and CDR2 sequences are SGHTA and FQGNSA. The junction had 12 bases not matched to a gene; V was cut back by 6 bases and J by 7 bases. The CDR3 has 16 amino acids. As DNA, the CDR3 is TGTGCCAGCAGGAAACTAGCGGGAGGGATGGGTCAGGAGCAGTACTTC. This encodes CASRKLAGGMGQEQYF.

The chain couples TRBV2 to TRBJ2-2, with D perhaps TRBD2 (6 bases). Germline assignment: CDR1 SNHLY and CDR2 FYNNEI. CDR3 size: 12 residues. V lost 4 bases and J lost 8, with 8 bases in between. In DNA, the CDR3 is TGTGCCAGCAGTGGGGGGGTAGGGGAGCTGTTTTTT. Translated, it gives CASSGGVGELFF.

This clonotype has more than one count but fewer than ten. The chain recombines TRBV28 with TRBJ2-7; D is ambiguous. This CDR3 has 14 amino acids. V lost 10 bases and J 0 bases, leaving 16 bases between the germline ends. Looked up from germline, CDR1 is MDHEN and CDR2 is SYDVKM. The CDR3 is CATSSLWASYEQYF. The CDR3 DNA reads TGTGCCACCTCTTCCCTCTGGGCCTCCTACGAGCAGTACTTC.

This clonotype was found a few times. V gene TRBV15 combines with J gene TRBJ1-3; TRBD1 matches 7 bases. The V gene's germline CDR1 is LNHNV and CDR2 YYDKDF (reference sequence). Trimming took 4 bases from V and 2 from J; bases not matched to a gene: 2. This CDR3 comprises 14 residues. CDR3 coding DNA: TGTGCCACCAGCACAGACAGGGCTGGAAACACCATATATTTT. Protein sequence: CATSTDRAGNTIYF.

The V and J genes are TRBV4-3 and TRBJ2-1, with TRBD2 as a possible D gene (5 bases). Trimming took off 8 bases at V and 7 bases at J, with 15 bases between the two ends. The CDR3 is made up of 13 amino acids. CDR1 is LGHNA and CDR2 is YSLEER in the germline V gene. The CDR3 DNA sequence: TGCGCCAGCTCGGACTGGGGATCAAATGAGCAGTTCTTC. It translates to CASSDWGSNEQFF.

This clonotype was seen only a few times. J is TRBJ2-7 and V is TRBV28, with 10 nucleotides matching TRBD2. V was clipped by 2 bases and J by 0 bases; unmatched bases: 4. The CDR3 runs to 16 residues. Germline CDR1 reads MDHEN; CDR2 reads SYDVKM. CDR3 residues: CASSLNQREGSYEQYF. The CDR3 nucleotides are TGTGCCAGCAGTTTAAACCAGCGGGAGGGCTCCTACGAGCAGTACTTC. Variable domain in full (rest from reference TRBV28 and TRBJ2-7): DVKVTQSSRYLVKRTGEKVFLECVQDMDHENMFWYRQDPGLGLRLIYFSYDVKMKEKGDIPEGYSVSREKKERFSLILESASTNQTSMYLCASSLNQREGSYEQYFGPGTRLTVT.

V usage is TRBV9 and J usage is TRBJ2-5, with D possibly TRBD2 on 5 matching bases. Trimming stripped 3 bases from V and 5 bases from J, with 11 bases between. Germline V gives CDR1 SGDLS, CDR2 YYNGEE. This CDR3 has 13 residues. DNA of the CDR3: TGTGCCAGCAGCGAGGGCGGCGGGGAGACCCAGTACTTC. Protein: CASSEGGGETQYF. Full variable domain (rest looked up from reference TRBV9 and TRBJ2-5): DSGVTQTPKHLITATGQRVTLRCSPRSGDLSVYWYQQSLDQGLQFLIQYYNGEERAKGNILERFSAQQFPDLHSELNLSSLELGDSALYFCASSEGGGETQYFGPGTRLLVL.

At least ten counts were recorded for this clonotype. The chain recombines TRBV7-2 with TRBJ2-5; tentatively, D is TRBD2 (5 bases). The germline V gene encodes CDR1 SGHTA and CDR2 FQGNSA. V was cut by 2 bases and J by 1 base, with 11 bases left in between. This CDR3 region has 15 residues. CDR3 nucleotides: TGTGCCAGCAGCTTATTCAGCGGTCTCCAAGAGACCCAGTACTTC. Amino acids: CASSLFSGLQETQYF.

This clonotype was counted at least ten times. This chain links TRBV20-1 with TRBJ2-7; weak D call: TRBD2 (5 bases). The germline V and J ends were trimmed by 5 bases and 6 bases, with 11 bases remaining between them. The CDR3 has 11 amino acids. Germline V gene lookup returns CDR1 DFQATT and CDR2 SNEGSKA (reference sequence). Here the CDR3 reads CSAPQRFEQYF. The DNA for the CDR3 is TGCAGTGCTCCCCAGCGGTTCGAGCAGTACTTC.

The chain recombines TRBV6-2 or TRBV6-3 with TRBJ2-5; D tentatively reads TRBD1 or TRBD2 (5 bases each). With 2 bases removed from V and 7 bases from J, the gap between germline ends came to 14 bases. The germline CDR1 and CDR2 sequences are MNHEY and SVGEGT. The CDR3 covers 14 residues. The CDR3 region is CASSYPGLRGTQYF. CDR3 nucleotides: TGTGCCAGCAGTTACCCTGGACTGAGGGGGACCCAGTACTTC.

This clonotype was recorded many times. V is TRBV4-2 and J is TRBJ2-3, with D possibly TRBD2 on 6 matching bases. Germline CDR1 is LGHNA and CDR2 is YNFKEQ. Trimming cost V 5 bases and J 5 bases, with 20 bases left between them. The CDR3 is 16 amino acids. The CDR3 loop reads CASSSSATRFQDTQYF. CDR3 nucleotides: TGTGCCAGCAGCAGCTCGGCGACTAGATTTCAAGATACGCAGTATTTT.

There are many counts of this clonotype. The chain couples TRBV12-3 or TRBV12-4 to TRBJ1-6, with 9 bases identical to TRBD1. The CDR3 covers 16 residues. J gave up 3 bases and V 6 bases, and 6 bases lay outside the gene matches. The DNA for the CDR3 is TGTGCCAGCAGCGACAGGGGGAATGTCTATAATTCACCCCTCCACTTT. Its protein product is CASSDRGNVYNSPLHF.